What follows are 6 T cell receptor beta chains derived from one specimen sequenced in a study of OX40 agonist ivuxolimab in advanced cancers. Method: immunoSEQ multiplex PCR; TCRdb's copy keeps in-frame clones and lacks some. The sample shows about 89,000 clones, about 86% of them seen only once. The sequences come from CD4+ or CD8+ T cells sorted from blood, collected in a trial of the OX40 agonist ivuxolimab. These receptors were taken from an adult with an advanced solid tumor such as melanoma, head and neck, liver or kidney cancer.

In its sample, this clone was seen a few times. This sequence joins TRBV7-3 and TRBJ2-3, with D unresolved. CDR3 length equals 15 residues. The V and J ends lost 5 bases and 2 bases respectively, with 14 bases between them. Germline CDR1 reads SGHTA; CDR2 reads FQGTGA. The CDR3 DNA follows: TGTGCCAGCAGCCTCCAAGGCTTTGACACAGATACGCAGTATTTT. This translates into CASSLQGFDTDTQYF.

There are a few counts of this clone. The rearrangement uses TRBV14 and TRBJ1-6; no clear D gene. The CDR3 length is 11 residues. From germline, CDR1 is SGHDN and CDR2 FVKESK. Trimming shortened V by 6 bases and J by 16 bases, and 13 bases separated the two germline ends. The CDR3 DNA reads as TGTGCCAGCAGGAAGGGAACCGGGCTCCACTTT. Translated: CASRKGTGLHF.

The chain joins TRBV11-3 to TRBJ2-5; no firm D call. V was trimmed by 5 bases and J by 5 bases, leaving 6 bases between them. CDR3 length: 11 amino acids. In germline, CDR1 is SGHNT, CDR2 YENEEA. The CDR3 here is CASSQTETQYF. The CDR3 DNA is TGTGCCAGCAGCCAGACGGAGACCCAGTACTTC.

The V and J genes are TRBV6-1 and TRBJ1-3; possibly TRBD1 for D (5 bases). V lost 6 bases to trimming and J lost 4 bases, with 7 bases between them. CDR3 length equals 12 residues. Per the germline V gene, CDR1 is MNHNS and CDR2 is SASEGT. CDR3 in DNA: TGTGCCAGCAGGACAGAAGGAAACACCATATATTTT. It encodes CASRTEGNTIYF.

The chain combines TRBV19 with TRBJ1-5, with 12 bases fitting TRBD1. The CDR3 runs 17 residues. Germline V gives CDR1 LNHDA, CDR2 SQIVND (reference sequence). Germline trimming cut 5 bases from V and 4 bases from J; bases unmatched to any gene: 9. The CDR3 nucleotides read TGTGCCAGTAGTCCGGGACAGGGGGCGCCTCAAAATCAGCCCCAGCATTTT. Protein: CASSPGQGAPQNQPQHF.

The rearrangement joins TRBV7-8 to TRBJ1-1, with TRBD1 matching 8 bases. CDR1 is SGHVS and CDR2 is FQNEAQ in the germline V gene. The CDR3 sequence is 15 residues long. Trimming took 2 bases from V and 1 from J; bases not matched to a gene: 3. The CDR3 DNA reads TGTGCCAGCAGCTTACAGGACAGGGCGAACACTGAAGCTTTCTTT. As protein: CASSLQDRANTEAFF.